This TCR beta chain was sequenced in a study of T cells in Graves' hyperthyroidism and ophthalmopathy. The V gene's germline CDR1 is SGHTS and CDR2 YDEGEE. The germline V and J ends were trimmed by 0 bases and 7 bases, with 17 bases remaining between them. This CDR3 comprises 16 residues. There are many counts of this clonotype. The antigen remains undetermined. Study-level points and caveats: Ophthalmopathy got predicted by the model a median approximately 6.4 months before its onset.

The source material, RNA transcripts, was used to amplify TCR beta CDR3 regions. Primed by the HTBI set, a first-round RT-PCR was run on the TCR CDR3. TCRdb called the multiplex PCR reads again in MiXCR, with one record for every CDR3 protein. The repertoire holds 600,000 to 850,000 distinct CDR3 sequences, with around 20% as singletons. These patients, aged 18 to 65, had recently diagnosed hyperthyroidism lasting under 2 months. The sample, blood from the first hyperthyroidism diagnosis, precedes any ophthalmopathy symptoms. The source is a woman in her fifties or sixties with Graves' hyperthyroidism that later progressed to Graves' ophthalmopathy. Specimen: blood. This chain joins TRBV5-8 and TRBJ2-4; a possible D gene is TRBD1 (6 bases). Here the CDR3 DNA reads TGTGCCAGCAGCTTGGAAATGACAGGTGTTAAGAACATTCAGTACTTC. Protein product: CASSLEMTGVKNIQYF.